These 18 T cell receptor beta chains share one sample of origin, sequenced in a study of neoadjuvant anti-PD-1 for oral cavity cancer. Data came from immunoSEQ multiplex PCR; TCRdb stores just in-frame clones and leaves some out. The sample contains about 14,000 clones, about 68% of which appear only once. Sequencing was performed on PBMCs, taken before nivolumab (anti-PD-1) treatment. These receptors originate from a person aged 40 to 85 with oral cavity squamous cell carcinoma.

The CDR3: CASSVISGVLGGYEQYF. The CDR3 bases are TGTGCCAGCAGCGTTATTAGCGGTGTCCTTGGGGGCTACGAGCAGTACTTC. The J gene is TRBJ2-7, the V gene TRBV9; TRBD2 might be the D (6 bases). Germline CDR1 is SGDLS and CDR2 is YYNGEE. Trimming stripped 2 bases from V and 3 bases from J, with 21 bases between. The CDR3 runs 17 residues.

This clone was seen more than once but under ten times. V and J are TRBV9 and TRBJ1-5, with a possible D match to TRBD1 (5 bases). Germline V gene lookup returns CDR1 SGDLS and CDR2 YYNGEE. The CDR3 has 15 amino acids. V was trimmed by 0 bases and J by 4 bases, leaving 11 bases between them. As DNA, the CDR3 is TGTGCCAGCAGCGTAGGAGGGGAGGGGAATCAGCCCCAGCATTTT. It encodes CASSVGGEGNQPQHF.

The rearrangement links TRBV30 to TRBJ2-7; 8 nucleotides match TRBD2. V shed 0 bases and J 9 bases; nucleotides not matched to a gene: 7. This CDR3 is 13 amino acids long. Germline V CDR1 and CDR2: GTSNPN, SVGIG (reference sequence). CDR3 DNA: TGTGCCTGGAGTGTACGACGGGGGGGAATGCAGTACTTC. This gives the protein CAWSVRRGGMQYF.

This chain joins TRBV11-2 and TRBJ2-7; D call uncertain. This CDR3 has 16 residues. Germline lookup yields CDR1 SGHAT and CDR2 FQNNGV. Trimming left V 1 base short and J 3 bases short, with 16 bases between. CDR3 sequence reads: CASSLALRPLSYEQYF. CDR3 coding DNA: TGTGCCAGCAGCTTAGCCCTCCGTCCGCTAAGCTACGAGCAGTACTTC. The full variable domain, its missing parts supplied by reference TRBV11-2 and TRBJ2-7, is EAGVAQSPRYKIIEKRQSVAFWCNPISGHATLYWYQQILGQGPKLLIQFQNNGVVDDSQLPKDRFSAERLKGVDSTLKIQPAKLEDSAVYLCASSLALRPLSYEQYFGPGTRLTVT.

The CDR3 DNA reads as TGTGCCAGCACTATCAGTGGGGGGTATATGGGAGGCTACACCTTC. This gives the protein CASTISGGYMGGYTF. This sequence joins TRBV7-2 and TRBJ1-2; D may be TRBD1 (5 bases). The germline CDR1 and CDR2 sequences are SGHTA and FQGNSA. CDR3 length equals 15 residues. V dropped 7 bases and J dropped 8 bases, with 23 bases sitting between them.

This clone was picked up a small number of times. This chain connects TRBV28 to TRBJ2-7; D remains ambiguous. The CDR3 spans 12 residues. Trimming cost V 3 bases and J 4 bases, with 7 bases left between them. The germline V gene has CDR1 MDHEN and CDR2 SYDVKM. The chain's CDR3 is CASSLTWYEQYF. CDR3 nucleotide sequence: TGTGCCAGCAGTTTGACTTGGTACGAGCAGTACTTC.

V usage is TRBV5-1 and J usage is TRBJ2-5; tentative D call: TRBD1 (5 bases). The CDR3 has 15 amino acids. CDR1 SGHRS and CDR2 YFSETQ come from the germline V gene. V was cut by 1 base and J by 5 bases, with 15 bases left in between. The CDR3 nucleotides read TGCGCCAGCAGCTTGAACTGGGGCTCGCGGGAGACCCAGTACTTC. This encodes CASSLNWGSRETQYF.

This clone was counted between two and nine times. The rearrangement links TRBV11-1 to TRBJ2-2; the match to TRBD1 covers 10 bases. This CDR3 is built from 15 residues. After removal of 5 bases from V and 5 bases from J, the junction contained 5 bases not matched to a gene. Germline values: CDR1 SGHAT, CDR2 FQDESV (reference sequence). CDR3 DNA sequence: TGTGCCAGCAGCCCTCGACAGGGGGCTACCGGGGAGCTGTTTTTT. This gives the protein CASSPRQGATGELFF.

The V gene is TRBV30, the J gene TRBJ1-5, with D possibly matching TRBD1 (5 bases). CDR3 size: 13 residues. Germline V CDR1 and CDR2: GTSNPN, SVGIG (reference sequence). V was clipped by 0 bases and J by 5 bases, with 8 bases between them. This CDR3 reads CAWSVRGDQPQHF. DNA of the CDR3: TGTGCCTGGAGTGTACGAGGGGATCAGCCCCAGCATTTT.

The table lists this clone with a few counts. V and J are TRBV30 and TRBJ1-5; D remains unclear. The CDR3 has 13 residues. Trimming pared 4 bases from V and 1 base from J, leaving 8 bases between. The germline CDR1 and CDR2 sequences are GTSNPN and SVGIG (reference sequence). CDR3: CAWTIGSNQPQHF. CDR3 nucleotides: TGTGCCTGGACAATTGGGAGCAATCAGCCCCAGCATTTT.

The chain employs TRBV6-5 and TRBJ1-2; D remains unclear. This CDR3 region has 13 residues. V lost 4 bases and J 4 bases, leaving 10 bases between the germline ends. Germline lookup yields CDR1 MNHEY and CDR2 SVGAGI. The CDR3 region is CASSSGIFYGYTF. The CDR3, as DNA: TGTGCCAGCAGTTCCGGGATATTCTATGGCTACACCTTC.

The chain joins TRBV27 to TRBJ2-1; 10 positions agree with TRBD2. The CDR3 spans 17 residues. The V gene end was trimmed by 4 bases and the J gene end by 1 base; junction bases not matched to a gene: 7. Germline V lookup: CDR1 MNHEY, CDR2 SMNVEV (reference sequence). CDR3 bases: TGTGCCAGCAGTTCCCCACGGACTAGCGGATCCTACAATGAGCAGTTCTTC. As protein: CASSSPRTSGSYNEQFF.

V and J are TRBV5-8 and TRBJ1-1; D perhaps matches TRBD1 (5 bases). The V end was cut by 2 bases, the J end by 14 bases, with 19 bases between. This CDR3 has 13 residues. From germline, CDR1 is SGHTS and CDR2 YDEGEE. The CDR3 DNA sequence: TGTGCCAGCAGCTTCAGGGTGATTTCCCCTAACTTCTTT. Its protein is CASSFRVISPNFF.

In its sample, this clone was seen once. V gene TRBV2 combines with J gene TRBJ2-5; D is unresolved. The germline CDR1 and CDR2 sequences are SNHLY and FYNNEI. The CDR3 is 13 amino acids. The V gene lost 4 bases and the J gene lost 2 bases, with 8 bases spanning the gap. This CDR3 is CASSANSQETQYF. CDR3 coding DNA: TGTGCCAGCAGTGCAAACAGTCAAGAGACCCAGTACTTC.

This clone was counted only a few times. The rearrangement links TRBV30 to TRBJ2-3, with 13 bases aligning to TRBD2. The CDR3 totals 15 residues. Germline V gene sequence: CDR1 GTSNPN, CDR2 SVGIG (reference sequence). J gave up 5 bases and V 1 base, and 3 bases lay outside the gene matches. The CDR3 DNA is TGTGCCTGGAGTGGGACTAGCGGGAGAATAGATACGCAGTATTTT. This sequence encodes CAWSGTSGRIDTQYF.

The rearrangement links TRBV7-2 to TRBJ2-1, with a possible D match to TRBD1 (5 bases). The length of the CDR3 is 15 residues. Trimming took 5 bases from V and 0 from J, leaving 11 bases between them. Per germline, CDR1 SGHTA and CDR2 FQGNSA. CDR3 sequence (DNA): TGTGCCAGCAGCCCCCAGGGAAGCTCCTACAATGAGCAGTTCTTC. Translated, it gives CASSPQGSSYNEQFF.

This rearrangement joins TRBV7-9 to TRBJ1-6; possible D gene TRBD1, 5 bases. V was clipped by 2 bases and J by 8 bases, with 10 bases between them. CDR1 is SEHNR, CDR2 FQNEAQ, per germline (reference sequence). There are 14 residues in the CDR3. The CDR3 coding sequence is TGTGCCAGCAGCTTACAGGGAGTTGATTCACCCCTCCACTTT. The encoded protein is CASSLQGVDSPLHF.

The J gene is TRBJ2-7, the V gene TRBV29-1, with D possibly being TRBD2 (5 bases). Deletions cut 3 bases from V and 5 bases from J, with 11 bases between. The CDR3 is made up of 12 amino acids. Germline V gene sequence: CDR1 SQVTM, CDR2 ANQGSEA. The CDR3 DNA follows: TGCAGCGTTGACTGGGGAGCGGACGAGCAGTACTTC. Residues: CSVDWGADEQYF.